The sample holds many counts of the clone carrying this T cell receptor (beta chain). Antigen specificity is unknown. The CDR3 spans 15 residues. Trimming removed 6 bases at V and 5 bases at J, with 19 bases between. Per the germline V gene, CDR1 is SNHLY and CDR2 is FYNNEI. This record belongs to a study of glioma-infiltrating T cells. Amplification of TCR alpha and beta CDR3 regions from RNA used iRepertoire nested multiplex PCR. TCRdb processed the multiplex PCR reads anew with MiXCR; each CDR3 protein has one entry. The table has roughly 100,000 distinct CDR3 sequences, under 30% seen once. Study-wide results and limits: Above-expected tissue-blood divergence occurred in all gliomas, most in low-grade ones.

The specimen was glioma tissue, nonneoplastic brain tissue, or PBMCs (not recorded which). The sequence was collected from a human donor with low-grade glioma or glioblastoma, undergoing nonglioma brain surgery, or in good health (not recorded which). The chain couples TRBV2 to TRBJ1-2; TRBD1 might be the D (5 bases). The CDR3 DNA is TGTGCCAGCAGCTCCCGGGACCGAGAGGGGTATGGCTACACCTTC. Amino acid sequence: CASSSRDREGYGYTF.